This TCR beta chain emerged from a study of OX40 agonist ivuxolimab in advanced cancers. V shed 5 bases and J shed 5 bases, with 6 bases lying between them. CDR1 and CDR2 (germline): DFQATT, SNEGSKA (reference sequence). CDR3 length: 10 residues. Libraries were prepared by immunoSEQ multiplex PCR; TCRdb keeps only in-frame clonotypes and omits some of them. There are around 64,000 clones in the sample; roughly 90% occur only once, and approximately 8% lies in the top ten. The receptor was derived from an adult with an advanced solid tumor such as melanoma, head and neck, liver or kidney cancer. The source was CD4+ or CD8+ T cells sorted from blood, collected in a trial of the OX40 agonist ivuxolimab. This sequence joins TRBV20-1 and TRBJ2-5, with D unclear. This CDR3 is CSAPRETQYF. CDR3 sequence (DNA): TGCAGTGCTCCGAGGGAGACCCAGTACTTC.